A single sample gave rise to the 30 T cell receptor beta chains below, sequenced in a study of blood T cell repertoires in COVID-19 (dated by TCRdb to the early 2020s). Library generation was performed with the immunoSEQ multiplex PCR assay. In TCRdb, the immuneACCESS table is reduced to in-frame sequences with V and J assigned. These tables do not hold every clone; where another copy was compared, an unresolved V gene accounts for under half, and the others remain unexplained. Recorded for this sample are about 180,000 clones; about 81% of them occurred a single time. About 8.4% of the sample is held by the ten biggest clonotypes. Sequenced input: peripheral blood. These receptors came from a woman aged 70-85 years with acute or convalescent COVID-19.

This chain uses TRBV30 with TRBJ2-3; tentatively, D is TRBD1 (5 bases). Trimming left V 0 bases short and J 6 bases short, with 19 bases between. The CDR3 totals 16 residues. Germline values: CDR1 GTSNPN, CDR2 SVGIG (reference sequence). The chain's CDR3 is CAWSVQFRTRADTQYF. The CDR3 DNA reads TGTGCCTGGAGTGTACAGTTCAGGACACGTGCGGATACGCAGTATTTT.

The CDR3 region is CASSYDRSPGYF. CDR3 DNA: TGCGCCAGCAGCTACGACAGGTCCCCCGGGTATTTT. V usage is TRBV5-1 and J usage is TRBJ2-3; possibly TRBD1 for D (6 bases). The CDR3 loop spans 12 amino acids. Trimming took off 3 bases at V and 14 bases at J, with 16 bases between the two ends. The V gene's germline CDR1 is SGHRS and CDR2 YFSETQ.

This clone was counted between two and nine times. The chain combines TRBV20-1 with TRBJ2-1, with D unclear. The CDR3 length is 15 residues. V lost 3 bases and J 0 bases, leaving 12 bases between the germline ends. Germline V CDR1 and CDR2: DFQATT, SNEGSKA (reference sequence). CDR3 nucleotide sequence: TGCAGTGCTAGTCAACTCCCAAGCTCCTACAATGAGCAGTTCTTC. Translating it yields CSASQLPSSYNEQFF.

This chain uses TRBV29-1 with TRBJ1-6; D is uncertain. V lost 4 bases, J lost 8 bases, and 12 bases lay in between. The CDR3 sequence is 13 residues long. The germline CDR1 and CDR2 sequences are SQVTM and ANQGSEA. The CDR3: CSVATRVDSPLHF. In DNA form, the CDR3 reads TGCAGCGTTGCCACACGGGTAGATTCACCCCTCCACTTT.

The chain employs TRBV29-1 and TRBJ2-7; TRBD1 agrees at 10 bases. Germline CDR1 reads SQVTM; CDR2 reads ANQGSEA. Unmatched junction bases numbered 10, after V lost 6 bases and J lost 5 bases. CDR3 size: 14 residues. DNA for the CDR3: TGCAGCGTCGCCCGGGACAGGGGTGTTAACGAGCAGTACTTC. This codes for CSVARDRGVNEQYF.

This clone has just one count. This chain joins TRBV28 and TRBJ2-5; tentatively, D is TRBD1 (8 bases). The germline CDR1 and CDR2 sequences are MDHEN and SYDVKM. The CDR3 is made up of 15 amino acids. Between the trimmed V and J ends, which lost 5 bases and 4 bases, there was a span of 17 bases. The CDR3 DNA reads TGTGCCAGCAGTGAACAAACAGGGGGGGGAGAGACCCAGTACTTC. Its protein is CASSEQTGGGETQYF.

The chain recombines TRBV3-1 (or the pseudogene TRBV3-2) with TRBJ2-1, with D tentatively TRBD2 (6 bases). Germline assignment: CDR1 LGHDT and CDR2 YNNKEL (reference sequence). This CDR3 region has 16 residues. The V end was cut by 0 bases, the J end by 4 bases, with 13 bases between. The CDR3 loop is CASSQERSGFYNEQFF. The CDR3, as DNA: TGTGCCAGCAGCCAAGAACGTAGCGGTTTTTACAATGAGCAGTTCTTC.

The chain carries TRBV27 and TRBJ2-1; D may be TRBD2 (6 bases). This CDR3 has 15 amino acids. Trimming pared 6 bases from V and 2 bases from J, leaving 14 bases between. CDR1 and CDR2 from the germline V gene are MNHEY and SMNVEV (reference sequence). The CDR3 sequence: CASSHGSLTYNEQFF. The DNA of the CDR3 is TGTGCCAGCAGCCACGGGAGTCTCACCTACAATGAGCAGTTCTTC.

CDR3 in amino acids: CASSQGAGSSGNTIYF. The CDR3 bases are TGTGCCAGCAGCCAAGGTGCCGGGAGCTCTGGAAACACCATATATTTT. The V gene is TRBV3-1 (or the pseudogene TRBV3-2), the J gene TRBJ1-3; D is undetermined. Germline-derived CDR1 and CDR2 are LGHDT and YNNKEL (reference sequence). The CDR3 runs 16 residues. The V end lost 1 base, the J end lost 0 bases, and 10 bases lay between the germline ends.

The chain is built from TRBV7-6 and TRBJ2-3; TRBD2 matches at 9 bases. Unmatched junction bases numbered 5, after V lost 5 bases and J lost 2 bases. Germline assignment: CDR1 SGHVS and CDR2 FNYEAQ. CDR3 length: 15 residues. Written as DNA, the CDR3 is TGTGCCAGCAGCCCCAGCGGGGGGATCACAGATACGCAGTATTTT. Its protein is CASSPSGGITDTQYF. The entire variable domain, with the rest obtained from reference TRBV7-6 and TRBJ2-3, is as follows: GAGVSQSPRYKVTKRGQDVALRCDPISGHVSLYWYRQALGQGPEFLTYFNYEAQQDKSGLPNDRFSAERPEGSISTLTIQRTEQRDSAMYRCASSPSGGITDTQYFGPGTRLTVL.

Notes on this clone: Other DNA sequences from this sample encode an identical CDR3 as well. This chain uses TRBV2 with TRBJ1-1; maybe TRBD1 (5 bases). Germline CDR1 is SNHLY and CDR2 is FYNNEI. CDR3 length: 13 residues. Trimming shortened V by 6 bases and J by 2 bases, and 10 bases separated the two germline ends. CDR3 protein: CASRADRNTEAFF. CDR3 DNA sequence: TGTGCCAGCAGGGCCGACAGAAACACTGAAGCTTTCTTT.

The chain employs TRBV25-1 and TRBJ2-2; D is undetermined. In germline, CDR1 is MGHDK, CDR2 SYGVNS. The CDR3 loop spans 14 amino acids. Trimming pared 2 bases from V and 6 bases from J, leaving 10 bases between. This CDR3 reads CASSENRFPGELFF. CDR3 coding DNA: TGTGCCAGCAGTGAAAATAGATTCCCCGGGGAGCTGTTTTTT.

The genes are TRBV19 and TRBJ2-5, with 7 nucleotides matching TRBD2. The V segment lost 3 bases and the J segment 6 bases; nucleotides outside the gene matches: 4. The length of the CDR3 is 13 residues. In germline, CDR1 is LNHDA, CDR2 SQIVND (reference sequence). The CDR3 sequence is CASSIQGGKTQYF. The CDR3 bases are TGTGCCAGTAGTATCCAGGGAGGGAAGACCCAGTACTTC.

This sequence joins TRBV28 and TRBJ1-5, with 9 bases identical to TRBD1. The germline V gene encodes CDR1 MDHEN and CDR2 SYDVKM. The CDR3 has 15 amino acids. V dropped 2 bases and J dropped 3; count of bases not matched to a gene: 2. CDR3 in amino acids: CASSLGTGHNQPQHF. Here the CDR3 DNA reads TGTGCCAGCAGTTTAGGGACAGGGCACAATCAGCCCCAGCATTTT.

This clone was counted a few times. This chain connects TRBV7-2 to TRBJ2-4, with 9 positions matching TRBD2. The germline CDR1 and CDR2 sequences are SGHTA and FQGNSA. Trimming removed 3 bases from V and 5 bases from J; junction bases left unmatched: 8. The CDR3 covers 16 residues. The CDR3 sequence is CASSFRSSGTQNIQYF. Written as DNA, the CDR3 is TGTGCCAGCAGCTTCCGGTCTAGCGGGACCCAAAACATTCAGTACTTC.

J is TRBJ2-3 and V is TRBV11-2, with D hard to call. Trimming shortened V by 4 bases and J by 0 bases, and 11 bases separated the two germline ends. CDR1 is SGHAT, CDR2 FQNNGV, per germline. This CDR3 is 15 amino acids long. The CDR3 DNA sequence: TGTGCCAGCAGCTCAACCCAGGCTAGCACAGATACGCAGTATTTT. Its translation: CASSSTQASTDTQYF.

J is TRBJ1-1 and V is TRBV2; D is ambiguous. This CDR3 has 15 amino acids. Germline V CDR1 and CDR2: SNHLY, FYNNEI. The germline V and J ends were trimmed by 6 bases and 1 base, with 15 bases remaining between them. Here the CDR3 DNA reads TGTGCCAGCAGATCAAACGGACTCCCGAACACTGAAGCTTTCTTT. Translated: CASRSNGLPNTEAFF.

V is TRBV28 and J is TRBJ1-5; D call uncertain. Trimming took off 5 bases at V and 0 bases at J, with 14 bases between the two ends. This CDR3 has 16 amino acids. Germline assignment: CDR1 MDHEN and CDR2 SYDVKM. CDR3 coding DNA: TGTGCCAGCAGTCATCGGGGTGGGCATAGCAATCAGCCCCAGCATTTT. This encodes CASSHRGGHSNQPQHF.

The V gene is TRBV5-1, the J gene TRBJ2-3; D possibly corresponds to TRBD1 (6 bases). CDR3 size: 13 residues. The germline V gene has CDR1 SGHRS and CDR2 YFSETQ. V was trimmed by 9 bases and J by 0 bases, leaving 11 bases between them. In DNA, the CDR3 is TGCGCCACCATGGGGGCAAGCACAGATACGCAGTATTTT. It encodes CATMGASTDTQYF.

The V and J genes are TRBV29-1 and TRBJ2-7; D not certain. The CDR3 covers 13 residues. Trimming removed 0 bases from V and 4 bases from J, with 10 bases in between. The germline V gene encodes CDR1 SQVTM and CDR2 ANQGSEA. The CDR3 nucleotides are TGCAGCGTTGAAGATCCTATAAATTACGAGCAGTACTTC. Translating it yields CSVEDPINYEQYF.

The genes are TRBV28 and TRBJ1-6; no definite D call. The V end was cut by 7 bases, the J end by 7 bases, with 11 bases between. Per the germline V gene, CDR1 is MDHEN and CDR2 is SYDVKM. The CDR3 has 13 residues. CDR3 in amino acids: CASIAGFNSPLHF. In nucleotides, the CDR3 is TGTGCCAGCATAGCCGGGTTCAATTCACCCCTCCACTTT.

This clone occurred a few times. The chain is built from TRBV9 and TRBJ2-2; the match to TRBD2 covers 7 bases. V shed 4 bases and J 6 bases; nucleotides not matched to a gene: 12. Per the germline V gene, CDR1 is SGDLS and CDR2 is YYNGEE. The CDR3 is 16 residues long. As DNA, the CDR3 is TGTGCCAGCAGCACAAAGGGAGGGTTCGCGGCCGGGGAGCTGTTTTTT. This translates into CASSTKGGFAAGELFF.

The chain joins TRBV24-1 to TRBJ1-6, with TRBD1 matching over 7 bases. V shed 9 bases and J 10 bases; nucleotides not matched to a gene: 11. The germline gives CDR1 KGHDR, CDR2 SFDVKD. The CDR3 has 14 amino acids. The DNA for the CDR3 is TGTGCCACCCGAGCCAGCCGGGACAGCTCACCCCTCCACTTT. Translation gives CATRASRDSSPLHF.

As for this clone: At the DNA level, this CDR3 is encoded by other sequences in the same sample as well. V gene TRBV7-9 combines with J gene TRBJ1-1; possibly TRBD1 for D (6 bases). Trimming took off 5 bases at V and 11 bases at J, with 18 bases between the two ends. Germline V gene lookup returns CDR1 SEHNR and CDR2 FQNEAQ (reference sequence). The CDR3 is 13 amino acids. The CDR3 nucleotides are TGTGCCAGCAGCCTTGGACAGATTGATGAGGCTTTCTTT. It yields the protein CASSLGQIDEAFF.

There are a few counts of this clone. The chain joins TRBV24-1 to TRBJ1-2; a possible D gene is TRBD1 (6 bases). Germline CDR1 and CDR2: KGHDR and SFDVKD. This CDR3 has 12 residues. The V and J ends lost 7 bases and 7 bases respectively, with 12 bases between them. CDR3 residues: CATRSWGPGYTF. The CDR3 DNA is TGTGCCACCAGGTCCTGGGGGCCTGGCTACACCTTC.

Turning to this clone: The sample contains more than one DNA sequence encoding this CDR3. The chain employs TRBV30 and TRBJ2-3, with D uncertain. Germline CDR1 GTSNPN, CDR2 SVGIG (reference sequence). The length of the CDR3 is 11 residues. The V end lost 1 base, the J end lost 4 bases, and 3 bases lay between the germline ends. CDR3 coding DNA: TGTGCCTGGAGTGGAGCAGATACGCAGTATTTT. Amino acids: CAWSGADTQYF.

The rearrangement joins TRBV19 to TRBJ2-7; D call uncertain. CDR1 and CDR2 (germline): LNHDA, SQIVND (reference sequence). This CDR3 comprises 14 residues. With 3 bases removed from V and 9 bases from J, the gap between germline ends came to 18 bases. The CDR3 here is CASSIGPTQVGQYF. In DNA form, the CDR3 reads TGTGCCAGTAGTATTGGGCCCACCCAAGTTGGGCAGTACTTC. The entire variable domain, with the rest obtained from reference TRBV19 and TRBJ2-7, is as follows: DGGITQSPKYLFRKEGQNVTLSCEQNLNHDAMYWYRQDPGQGLRLIYYSQIVNDFQKGDIAEGYSVSREKKESFPLTVTSAQKNPTAFYLCASSIGPTQVGQYFGPGTRLTVT.

The chain recombines TRBV7-9 with TRBJ2-5; a weak D match, TRBD1 (6 bases). The germline V gene has CDR1 SEHNR and CDR2 FQNEAQ (reference sequence). V lost 6 bases and J 5 bases, leaving 13 bases between the germline ends. The CDR3 is 13 residues long. The CDR3 DNA follows: TGTGCCAGCAGTTTCACAGGGATGGAGACCCAGTACTTC. It specifies CASSFTGMETQYF.

Here the CDR3 reads CASSSVDEQYF. The CDR3 DNA is TGTGCCAGCAGCTCGGTGGACGAGCAGTACTTC. J is TRBJ2-7 and V is TRBV7-8; D gene unclear. Germline V gene lookup returns CDR1 SGHVS and CDR2 FQNEAQ. V shed 4 bases and J shed 5 bases, with 6 bases lying between them. The CDR3 sequence is 11 residues long. Full variable domain (remainder filled in from reference TRBV7-8 and TRBJ2-7): GAGVSQSPRYKVAKRGQDVALRCDPISGHVSLFWYQQALGQGPEFLTYFQNEAQLDKSGLPSDRFFAERPEGSVSTLKIQRTQQEDSAVYLCASSSVDEQYFGPGTRLTVT.

The CDR3 loop is CASSNDRGGANVLTF. The CDR3 coding sequence is TGTGCCAGCAGCAATGACAGGGGTGGGGCCAACGTCCTGACTTTC. The rearrangement joins TRBV21-1 to TRBJ2-6; TRBD1 is the table's D call, not checked against the DNA. TRBV21-1 is a pseudogene locus. The CDR3 is 15 residues long.